A single sample gave rise to the 21 T cell receptor beta chains below, sequenced in a study of PD-1 blockade in classical Hodgkin lymphoma. Clones were sequenced by immunoSEQ multiplex PCR, and TCRdb holds only the in-frame ones, with some missing. The sample holds 40,000 to 55,000 clones, almost 90% seen once. Relapse after autologous stem cell transplantation occurred in every patient, and brentuximab vedotin exposure varied. Sample: peripheral blood mononuclear cells (PBMCs), taken at baseline. These receptors all come from a human donor with classical Hodgkin lymphoma.

The V and J genes are TRBV11-2 and TRBJ2-1, with TRBD2 matching 7 bases. V lost 5 bases and J lost 12; bases outside the gene matches: 19. CDR1 and CDR2 from the germline V gene are SGHAT and FQNNGV. The CDR3 runs 16 residues. CDR3 DNA: TGTGCCAGCAGCCCCTCAAGACTAGCTGGGTGGTTTGGGCAGTTCTTC. Translated: CASSPSRLAGWFGQFF.

The chain joins TRBV5-4 to TRBJ2-2, with TRBD1 matching over 9 bases. This CDR3 spans 15 amino acids. V lost 4 bases and J lost 1; bases outside the gene matches: 2. Germline CDR1 and CDR2: SGHNT and YYREEE (reference sequence). In DNA form, the CDR3 reads TGTGCCAGCAGCCGACAGGGGGGGAACACCGGGGAGCTGTTTTTT. The encoded protein is CASSRQGGNTGELFF. Based on the CDR3 plus reference TRBV5-4 and TRBJ2-2, the full variable domain is ETGVTQSPTHLIKTRGQQVTLRCSSQSGHNTVSWYQQALGQGPQFIFQYYREEENGRGNFPPRFSGLQFPNYSSELNVNALELDDSALYLCASSRQGGNTGELFFGEGSRLTVL.

This clone was counted a few times. The gene calls are TRBV9 and TRBJ1-4, with D possibly matching TRBD1 (5 bases). Trimming took 1 base from V and 7 from J, leaving 14 bases between them. Germline CDR1 is SGDLS and CDR2 is YYNGEE. The CDR3 is 15 residues long. The CDR3 DNA follows: TGTGCCAGCAGCGTACGTCCAGAAGGGGTTGAAAAACTGTTTTTT. It translates to CASSVRPEGVEKLFF.

This chain's CDR3 is CASSQETGANVLTF. The CDR3 coding sequence is TGTGCCAGCAGCCAAGAGACTGGGGCCAACGTCCTGACTTTC. This chain uses TRBV4-2 with TRBJ2-6, with no clear D. The CDR3 has 14 amino acids. CDR1 and CDR2 (germline): LGHNA, YNFKEQ. V was clipped by 0 bases and J by 2 bases, with 2 bases between them.

The chain links TRBV6-5 to TRBJ1-1; D perhaps matches TRBD1 (5 bases). The length of the CDR3 is 13 residues. The germline gives CDR1 MNHEY, CDR2 SVGAGI. V gave up 7 bases and J gave up 0 bases, with 9 bases separating them. Here the CDR3 DNA reads TGTGCCAGCATGAAAGGGGTGAACACTGAAGCTTTCTTT. As protein: CASMKGVNTEAFF.

This chain joins TRBV6-1 and TRBJ2-1; tentatively, D is TRBD1 (6 bases). Trimming removed 3 bases at V and 9 bases at J, with 24 bases between. The germline V gene encodes CDR1 MNHNS and CDR2 SASEGT. This CDR3 comprises 17 residues. The DNA for the CDR3 is TGTGCCAGCAGTGAGCGCAAGGTGATCCTGGGGACAATTGAGCAGTTCTTC. Translating gives CASSERKVILGTIEQFF.

This clone was detected only once. The gene calls are TRBV7-3 and TRBJ2-5, with D uncertain. The CDR3 runs to 11 residues. In germline, CDR1 is SGHTA, CDR2 FQGTGA. Trimming took off 8 bases at V and 5 bases at J, with 9 bases between the two ends. As DNA, the CDR3 is TGTGCCAGCTTAGGTGCGGAGACCCAGTACTTC. Residues: CASLGAETQYF.

This clone is judged medium-sized. The chain has TRBV7-6 and TRBJ1-6, with 8 positions matching TRBD1. The junction had 7 bases not matched to a gene; V was cut back by 5 bases and J by 7 bases. This CDR3 comprises 15 residues. The germline V gene encodes CDR1 SGHVS and CDR2 FNYEAQ. As DNA, the CDR3 is TGTGCCAGCAGCCTAGACCGGGACAGGAATTCACCCCTCCACTTT. Translating it yields CASSLDRDRNSPLHF.

This sequence joins TRBV7-6 and TRBJ2-5, with 8 bases identical to TRBD1. CDR1 SGHVS and CDR2 FNYEAQ come from the germline V gene. With 5 bases clipped from V and 4 bases from J, the junction kept 9 bases outside the gene matches. The CDR3 loop spans 15 amino acids. The CDR3 loop reads CASSISQGAGETQYF. In nucleotides, the CDR3 is TGTGCCAGCAGCATTTCCCAGGGGGCTGGAGAGACCCAGTACTTC.

This CDR3 is CASSSYLADTQYF. DNA for the CDR3: TGTGCCAGCAGCTCATACCTGGCAGATACGCAGTATTTT. The chain uses TRBV11-2 and TRBJ2-3; D is unresolved. The germline V and J ends were trimmed by 4 bases and 4 bases, with 9 bases remaining between them. The CDR3 has 13 residues. The V gene's germline CDR1 is SGHAT and CDR2 FQNNGV.

The chain recombines TRBV27 with TRBJ2-3; a weak D match, TRBD2 (5 bases). This CDR3 spans 13 amino acids. Trimming left V 6 bases short and J 2 bases short, with 9 bases between. Per germline, CDR1 MNHEY and CDR2 SMNVEV (reference sequence). The CDR3 loop reads CASRTGYTDTQYF. The CDR3 DNA reads as TGTGCCAGCAGGACGGGGTACACAGATACGCAGTATTTT.

This chain links TRBV11-2 with TRBJ1-2, with D unclear. V lost 5 bases and J lost 4, with 14 bases in between. The CDR3 covers 14 residues. Germline values: CDR1 SGHAT, CDR2 FQNNGV. CDR3 protein: CASSPSPGFYGYTF. Written as DNA, the CDR3 is TGTGCCAGCAGCCCCTCCCCGGGCTTCTATGGCTACACCTTC.

This clone was found a few times. The chain has TRBV29-1 and TRBJ1-2; unclear D gene. Trimming shortened V by 7 bases and J by 4 bases, and 16 bases separated the two germline ends. This CDR3 is 13 amino acids long. CDR1 SQVTM and CDR2 ANQGSEA come from the germline V gene. The CDR3 protein is CSDDSGPLYGYTF. CDR3 DNA: TGCAGCGATGATTCCGGGCCCCTCTATGGCTACACCTTC. The full variable domain, in which reference TRBV29-1 and TRBJ1-2 provide the parts outside the CDR3, is SAVISQKPSRDICQRGTSLTIQCQVDSQVTMMFWYRQQPGQSLTLIATANQGSEATYESGFVIDKFPISRPNLTFSTLTVSNMSPEDSSIYLCSDDSGPLYGYTFGSGTRLTVV.

The J gene is TRBJ2-5, the V gene TRBV29-1, with 7 positions matching TRBD1. With V trimmed by 4 bases and J by 2 bases, 4 bases remained unmatched. Germline V lookup: CDR1 SQVTM, CDR2 ANQGSEA. The CDR3 has 13 residues. The CDR3 spells CSVGGGVQETQYF. CDR3 nucleotide sequence: TGCAGCGTTGGAGGGGGCGTACAAGAGACCCAGTACTTC.

With regard to this clone: Other DNA variants within this sample encode the same CDR3. In nucleotides, the CDR3 is TGTGCCAGCAGACTTCAGGGGCAAGAGGGTGGGGAGCAGTACTTC. This translates into CASRLQGQEGGEQYF. V usage is TRBV6-5 and J usage is TRBJ2-7, with a tentative D call TRBD1 (6 bases). The germline V gene has CDR1 MNHEY and CDR2 SVGAGI. The length of the CDR3 is 15 residues. Trimming removed 6 bases at V and 7 bases at J, with 22 bases between.

J is TRBJ2-5 and V is TRBV4-3; D is possibly TRBD2 (6 bases). Per the germline V gene, CDR1 is LGHNA and CDR2 is YSLEER. The V gene lost 0 bases and the J gene lost 4 bases, with 18 bases spanning the gap. CDR3 length equals 17 residues. CDR3 protein: CASSQDRAGRGAETQYF. The CDR3 bases are TGCGCCAGCAGCCAAGATCGCGCGGGGCGAGGCGCAGAGACCCAGTACTTC.

This clone was seen only once. The gene calls are TRBV2 and TRBJ2-5; 7 bases fit TRBD1. Germline CDR1 SNHLY, CDR2 FYNNEI. The V gene end was trimmed by 8 bases and the J gene end by 1 base; junction bases not matched to a gene: 4. The CDR3 covers 13 residues. The CDR3 DNA sequence: TGTGCCAGCGGACGGGACAGCCAAGAGACCCAGTACTTC. It yields the protein CASGRDSQETQYF.

The CDR3: CASSYPGELFF. The CDR3 nucleotides read TGTGCCAGCAGTTATCCCGGGGAGCTGTTTTTT. The chain is built from TRBV6-5 and TRBJ2-2; D not certain. Per the germline V gene, CDR1 is MNHEY and CDR2 is SVGAGI. Trimming left V 3 bases short and J 6 bases short, with 2 bases between. The CDR3 totals 11 residues.

This clone was seen more than once but under ten times. This chain uses TRBV4-2 with TRBJ1-2; TRBD1 matches at 9 bases. Germline lookup yields CDR1 LGHNA and CDR2 YNFKEQ. After removal of 2 bases from V and 1 base from J, the junction contained 2 bases not matched to a gene. This CDR3 has 15 residues. The CDR3 loop is CASSQTGGNNYGYTF. In nucleotides, the CDR3 is TGTGCCAGCAGCCAAACAGGGGGCAATAACTATGGCTACACCTTC.

This rearrangement joins TRBV7-3 to TRBJ2-2; TRBD1 agrees at 9 bases. The V gene's germline CDR1 is SGHTA and CDR2 FQGTGA. Losses at the gene ends were 5 bases for V and 4 bases for J; bases not matched to a gene: 8. The CDR3 has 16 amino acids. Here the CDR3 DNA reads TGTGCCAGCAGCGTCTCCGGGACAGGGTCCACCGGGGAGCTGTTTTTT. This codes for CASSVSGTGSTGELFF.

V and J are TRBV14 and TRBJ2-1; D is uncertain. The CDR3 is made up of 15 amino acids. Germline V gene lookup returns CDR1 SGHDN and CDR2 FVKESK. V was trimmed by 1 base and J by 8 bases, leaving 15 bases between them. CDR3 loop: CASSQGEWVGYEQFF. The CDR3, as DNA: TGTGCCAGCAGCCAAGGAGAGTGGGTGGGCTATGAGCAGTTCTTC.